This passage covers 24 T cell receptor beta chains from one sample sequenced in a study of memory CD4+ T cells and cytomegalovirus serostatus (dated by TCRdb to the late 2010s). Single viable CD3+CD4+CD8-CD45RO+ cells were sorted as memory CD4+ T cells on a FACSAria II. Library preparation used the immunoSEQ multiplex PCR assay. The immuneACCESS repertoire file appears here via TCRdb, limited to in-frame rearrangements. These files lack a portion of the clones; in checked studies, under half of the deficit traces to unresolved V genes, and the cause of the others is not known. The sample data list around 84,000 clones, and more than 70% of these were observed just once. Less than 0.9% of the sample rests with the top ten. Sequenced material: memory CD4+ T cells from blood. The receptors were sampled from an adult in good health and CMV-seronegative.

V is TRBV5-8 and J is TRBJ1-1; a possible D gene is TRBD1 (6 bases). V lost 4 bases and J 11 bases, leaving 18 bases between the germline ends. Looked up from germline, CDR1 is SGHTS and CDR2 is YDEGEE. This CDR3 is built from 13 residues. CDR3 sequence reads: CASSPGQRLRAFF. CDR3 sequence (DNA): TGTGCCAGCAGCCCCGGACAGCGGCTGCGGGCTTTCTTT. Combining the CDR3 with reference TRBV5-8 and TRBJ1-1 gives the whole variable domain EAGVTQSPTHLIKTRGQQATLRCSPISGHTSVYWYQQALGLGLQFLLWYDEGEERNRGNFPPRFSGRQFPNYSSELNVNALELEDSALYLCASSPGQRLRAFFGQGTRLTVV.

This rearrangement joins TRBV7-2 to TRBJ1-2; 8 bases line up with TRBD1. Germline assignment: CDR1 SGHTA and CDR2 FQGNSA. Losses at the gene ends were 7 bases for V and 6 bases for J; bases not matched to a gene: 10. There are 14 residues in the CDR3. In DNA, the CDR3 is TGTGCCAGCAACGACCAGGGGGCGCGGAATGGCTACACCTTC. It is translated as CASNDQGARNGYTF.

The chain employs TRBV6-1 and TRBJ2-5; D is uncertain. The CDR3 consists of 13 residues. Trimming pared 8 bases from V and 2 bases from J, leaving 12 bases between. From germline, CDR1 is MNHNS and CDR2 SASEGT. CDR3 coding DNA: TGTGCCAGCGGAACCGGGCCTCAAGAGACCCAGTACTTC. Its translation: CASGTGPQETQYF.

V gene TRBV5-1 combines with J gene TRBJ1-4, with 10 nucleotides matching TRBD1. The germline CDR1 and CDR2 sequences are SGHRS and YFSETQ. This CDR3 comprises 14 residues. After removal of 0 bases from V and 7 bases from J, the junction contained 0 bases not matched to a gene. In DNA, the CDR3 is TGCGCCAGCAGCTTGGGACAGGGGGCTGAAAAACTGTTTTTT. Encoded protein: CASSLGQGAEKLFF.

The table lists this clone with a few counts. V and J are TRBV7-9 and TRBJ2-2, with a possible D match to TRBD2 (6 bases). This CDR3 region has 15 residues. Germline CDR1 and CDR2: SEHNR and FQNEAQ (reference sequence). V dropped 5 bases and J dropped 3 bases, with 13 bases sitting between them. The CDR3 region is CASSARDFHTGELFF. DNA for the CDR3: TGTGCCAGCAGCGCCCGGGACTTTCACACCGGGGAGCTGTTTTTT.

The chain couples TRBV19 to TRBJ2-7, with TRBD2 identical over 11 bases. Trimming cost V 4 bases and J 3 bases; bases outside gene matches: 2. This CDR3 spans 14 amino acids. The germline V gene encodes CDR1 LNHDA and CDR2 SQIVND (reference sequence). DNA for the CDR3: TGTGCCAGTAGTAACCTAGCGGGGGGCTACGAGCAGTACTTC. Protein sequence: CASSNLAGGYEQYF.

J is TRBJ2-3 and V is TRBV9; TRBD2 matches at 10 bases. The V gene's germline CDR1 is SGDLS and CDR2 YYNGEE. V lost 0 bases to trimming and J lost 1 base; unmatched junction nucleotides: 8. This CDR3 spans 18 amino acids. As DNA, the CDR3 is TGTGCCAGCAGCGTAGCTATCGGACTAGCGGACCGCACAGATACGCAGTATTTT. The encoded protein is CASSVAIGLADRTDTQYF.

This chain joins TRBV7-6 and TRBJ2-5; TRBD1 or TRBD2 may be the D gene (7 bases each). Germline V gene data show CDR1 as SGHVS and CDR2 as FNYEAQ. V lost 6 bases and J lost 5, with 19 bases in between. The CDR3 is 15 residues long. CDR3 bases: TGTGCCAGCAGGCGACTAGGCAGGGGGGGTGAGACCCAGTACTTC. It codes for CASRRLGRGGETQYF.

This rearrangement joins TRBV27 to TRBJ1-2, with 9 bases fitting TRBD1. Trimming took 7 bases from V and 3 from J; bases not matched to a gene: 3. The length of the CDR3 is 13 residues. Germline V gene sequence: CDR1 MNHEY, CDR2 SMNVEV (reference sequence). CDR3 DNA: TGTGCCAGCACCGGGACAGGGTACTATGGCTACACCTTC. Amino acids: CASTGTGYYGYTF.

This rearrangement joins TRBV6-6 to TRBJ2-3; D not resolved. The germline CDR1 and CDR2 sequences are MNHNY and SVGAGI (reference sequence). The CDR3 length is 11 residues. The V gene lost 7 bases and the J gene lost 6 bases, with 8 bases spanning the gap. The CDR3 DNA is TGTGCCAGCACCCAGTGGGATACGCAGTATTTT. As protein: CASTQWDTQYF.

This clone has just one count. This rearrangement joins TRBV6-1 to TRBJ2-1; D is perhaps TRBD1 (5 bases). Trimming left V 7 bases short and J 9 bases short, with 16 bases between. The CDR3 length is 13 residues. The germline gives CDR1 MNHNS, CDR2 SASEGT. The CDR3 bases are TGTGCCAGCACCCAGCAGGCAGGGCCTGAGCAGTTCTTC. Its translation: CASTQQAGPEQFF.

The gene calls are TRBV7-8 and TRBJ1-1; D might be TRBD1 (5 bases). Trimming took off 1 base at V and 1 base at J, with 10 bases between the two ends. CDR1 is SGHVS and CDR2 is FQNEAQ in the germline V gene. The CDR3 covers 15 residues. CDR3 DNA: TGTGCCAGCAGCTTAGGTACGGGGGGGAACACTGAAGCTTTCTTT. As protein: CASSLGTGGNTEAFF.

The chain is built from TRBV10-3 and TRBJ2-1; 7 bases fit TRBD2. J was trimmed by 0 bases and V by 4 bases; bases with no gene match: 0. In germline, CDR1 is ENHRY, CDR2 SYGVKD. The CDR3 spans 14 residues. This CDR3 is CAISGGGSYNEQFF. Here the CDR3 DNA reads TGTGCCATCAGTGGGGGGGGCTCCTACAATGAGCAGTTCTTC.

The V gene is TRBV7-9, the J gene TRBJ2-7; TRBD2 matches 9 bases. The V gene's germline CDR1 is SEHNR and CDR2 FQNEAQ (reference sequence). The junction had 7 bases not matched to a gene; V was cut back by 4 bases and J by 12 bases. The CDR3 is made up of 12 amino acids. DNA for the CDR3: TGTGCCAGCAGCTCCCTAAGCGGGGGGCCGTACTTC. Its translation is CASSSLSGGPYF.

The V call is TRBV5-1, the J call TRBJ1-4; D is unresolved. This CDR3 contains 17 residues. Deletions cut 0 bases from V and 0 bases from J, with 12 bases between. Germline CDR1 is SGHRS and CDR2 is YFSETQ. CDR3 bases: TGCGCCAGCAGCTTGGCCGTACAGTATACAACTAATGAAAAACTGTTTTTT. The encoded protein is CASSLAVQYTTNEKLFF.

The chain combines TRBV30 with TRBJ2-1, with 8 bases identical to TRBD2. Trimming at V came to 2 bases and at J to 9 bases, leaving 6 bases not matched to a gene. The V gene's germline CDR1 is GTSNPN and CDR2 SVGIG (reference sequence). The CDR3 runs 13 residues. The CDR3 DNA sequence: TGTGCCTGGAGTCGGGGGGGCCCTAGTGAGCAGTTCTTC. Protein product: CAWSRGGPSEQFF. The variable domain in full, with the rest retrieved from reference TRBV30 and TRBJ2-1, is SQTIHQWPATLVQPVGSPLSLECTVEGTSNPNLYWYRQAAGRGLQLLFYSVGIGQISSEVPQNLSASRPQDRQFILSSKKLLLSDSGFYLCAWSRGGPSEQFFGPGTRLTVL.

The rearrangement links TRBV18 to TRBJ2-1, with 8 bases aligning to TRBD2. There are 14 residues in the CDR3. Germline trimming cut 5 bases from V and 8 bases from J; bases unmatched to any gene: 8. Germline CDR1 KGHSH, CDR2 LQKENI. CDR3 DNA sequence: TGTGCCAGCTCATATGGACTAGCTGGTGATGAGCAGTTCTTC. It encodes CASSYGLAGDEQFF.

The CDR3 reads CASSFSLGGGWEAFF. Here the CDR3 DNA reads TGTGCCAGCTCATTCTCATTGGGGGGCGGCTGGGAAGCTTTCTTT. This chain joins TRBV6-1 and TRBJ1-1; a possible D gene is TRBD1 (6 bases). The CDR3 is 15 residues long. Germline loops: CDR1 MNHNS, CDR2 SASEGT. The V end lost 8 bases, the J end lost 8 bases, and 24 bases lay between the germline ends.

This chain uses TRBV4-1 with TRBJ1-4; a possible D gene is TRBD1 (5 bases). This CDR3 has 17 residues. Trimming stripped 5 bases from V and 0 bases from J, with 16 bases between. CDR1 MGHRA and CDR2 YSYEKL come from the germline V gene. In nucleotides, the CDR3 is TGCGCCAGCAGCAAAGCTGGGGGGGGAGCAACTAATGAAAAACTGTTTTTT. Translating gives CASSKAGGGATNEKLFF.

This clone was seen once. The CDR3 loop reads CASSSRRNNEKLFF. The CDR3 bases are TGTGCCAGCAGCTCTCGACGGAATAATGAAAAACTGTTTTTT. The genes are TRBV11-2 and TRBJ1-4; D gene ambiguous. The CDR3 runs to 14 residues. Deletions cut 4 bases from V and 4 bases from J, with 10 bases between. The germline V gene has CDR1 SGHAT and CDR2 FQNNGV.

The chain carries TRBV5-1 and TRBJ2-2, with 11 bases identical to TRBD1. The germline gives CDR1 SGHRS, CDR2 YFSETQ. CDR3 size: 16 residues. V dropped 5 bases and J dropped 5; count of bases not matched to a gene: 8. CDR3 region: CASRLPGQGGTGELFF. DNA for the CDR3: TGCGCCAGCAGACTTCCGGGACAGGGGGGAACCGGGGAGCTGTTTTTT.

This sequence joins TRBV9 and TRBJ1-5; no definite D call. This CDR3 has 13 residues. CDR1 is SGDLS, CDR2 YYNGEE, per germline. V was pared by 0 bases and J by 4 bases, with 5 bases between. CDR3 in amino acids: CASSVALNQPQHF. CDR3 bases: TGTGCCAGCAGCGTAGCCCTGAATCAGCCCCAGCATTTT.

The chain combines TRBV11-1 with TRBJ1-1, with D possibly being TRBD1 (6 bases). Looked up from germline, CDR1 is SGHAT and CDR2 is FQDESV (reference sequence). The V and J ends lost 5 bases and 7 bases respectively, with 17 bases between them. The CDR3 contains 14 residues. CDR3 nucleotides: TGTGCCAGCAGCCGGTATGGGGGGGCCGTTGAAGCTTTCTTT. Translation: CASSRYGGAVEAFF.

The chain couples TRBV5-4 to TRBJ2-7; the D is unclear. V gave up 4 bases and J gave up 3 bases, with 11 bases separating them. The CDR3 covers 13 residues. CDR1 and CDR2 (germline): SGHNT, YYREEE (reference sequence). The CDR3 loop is CASSQTGIYEQYF. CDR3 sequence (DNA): TGTGCCAGCAGCCAAACTGGGATCTACGAGCAGTACTTC.